This passage covers 31 T cell receptor beta chains from one sample sequenced in a study of blood T cell repertoires in COVID-19. Clones were sequenced by immunoSEQ multiplex PCR, and TCRdb holds only the in-frame ones, with some missing. The sample shows about 180,000 clones, more than 65% of them seen only once. The material sequenced was PBMCs or T cells enriched from blood (not recorded which). The origin of the receptors is a man aged 60 to 75 who had recovered from COVID-19.

V and J are TRBV28 and TRBJ1-6, with 7 bases identical to TRBD1. There are 17 residues in the CDR3. V was clipped by 5 bases and J by 4 bases; unmatched bases: 11. CDR1 and CDR2 from the germline V gene are MDHEN and SYDVKM. CDR3: CASSDLGQNNYNSPLHF. CDR3 bases: TGTGCCAGCAGTGATTTGGGACAGAATAATTATAATTCACCCCTCCACTTT.

Only one count was recorded for this clone. This sequence joins TRBV7-3 and TRBJ2-1; D perhaps matches TRBD2 (6 bases). There are 15 residues in the CDR3. V was clipped by 5 bases and J by 2 bases, with 13 bases between them. Germline loops: CDR1 SGHTA, CDR2 FQGTGA. This CDR3 is CASSPGTRAYNEQFF. CDR3 DNA: TGTGCCAGCAGCCCCGGGACTCGGGCCTACAATGAGCAGTTCTTC.

CDR3 nucleotide sequence: TGTGCCAGCTCACCGTCCAGGGTGGTGGATCAGCCCCAGCATTTT. Amino acids: CASSPSRVVDQPQHF. The rearrangement joins TRBV18 to TRBJ1-5; TRBD1 is a possible D gene (5 bases). Germline CDR1 is KGHSH and CDR2 is LQKENI. CDR3 length: 15 residues. The V gene lost 3 bases and the J gene lost 5 bases, with 14 bases spanning the gap.

DNA of the CDR3: TGTGCCAGCAGTTTTACCAGCGGGAACTACAATGAGCAGTTCTTC. As protein: CASSFTSGNYNEQFF. V is TRBV5-6 and J is TRBJ2-1, with 7 bases identical to TRBD2. CDR3 length: 15 residues. V was pared by 5 bases and J by 3 bases, with 8 bases of the junction left unmatched. CDR1 SGHDT and CDR2 YYEEEE come from the germline V gene. The full variable domain, completed using reference TRBV5-6 and TRBJ2-1, is DAGVTQSPTHLIKTRGQQVTLRCSPKSGHDTVSWYQQALGQGPQFIFQYYEEEERQRGNFPDRFSGHQFPNYSSELNVNALLLGDSALYLCASSFTSGNYNEQFFGPGTRLTVL.

The chain recombines TRBV5-4 with TRBJ2-2; unclear D gene. Trimming removed 0 bases from V and 4 bases from J, with 7 bases in between. Germline V gene lookup returns CDR1 SGHNT and CDR2 YYREEE (reference sequence). CDR3 size: 14 residues. The CDR3 spells CASSLVGFTGELFF. For the CDR3, the DNA is TGTGCCAGCAGCTTGGTCGGTTTCACCGGGGAGCTGTTTTTT.

The chain links TRBV28 to TRBJ2-3; 8 bases map to TRBD1. Losses at the gene ends were 7 bases for V and 4 bases for J; bases not matched to a gene: 10. The CDR3 has 15 amino acids. Germline values: CDR1 MDHEN, CDR2 SYDVKM. This CDR3 is CASNIQGAGADTQYF. DNA of the CDR3: TGTGCCAGCAACATCCAGGGGGCAGGCGCAGATACGCAGTATTTT.

The V gene is TRBV2, the J gene TRBJ2-7, with TRBD2 matching over 8 bases. Germline assignment: CDR1 SNHLY and CDR2 FYNNEI. This CDR3 has 15 amino acids. Losses at the gene ends were 7 bases for V and 0 bases for J; bases not matched to a gene: 8. DNA for the CDR3: TGTGCCAGCATTATAGGCACTAGCGGCTCCTACGAGCAGTACTTC. Its translation: CASIIGTSGSYEQYF.

J is TRBJ2-5 and V is TRBV7-3; D remains ambiguous. Trimming cost V 1 base and J 11 bases, with 11 bases left between them. Germline V CDR1 and CDR2: SGHTA, FQGTGA. The CDR3 extends over 12 amino acids. This CDR3 is CASSLKARSQYF. The DNA of the CDR3 is TGTGCCAGCAGCTTAAAAGCCCGTTCTCAGTACTTC. The variable domain in full, with the rest retrieved from reference TRBV7-3 and TRBJ2-5, is GAGVSQTPSNKVTEKGKYVELRCDPISGHTALYWYRQSLGQGPEFLIYFQGTGAADDSGLPNDRFFAVRPEGSVSTLKIQRTERGDSAVYLCASSLKARSQYFGPGTRLLVL.

The chain has TRBV28 and TRBJ1-6, with TRBD1 matching over 8 bases. The CDR3 has 16 residues. The germline gives CDR1 MDHEN, CDR2 SYDVKM. V lost 1 base and J lost 7; bases outside the gene matches: 6. In DNA, the CDR3 is TGTGCCAGCAGTTTATTATCTCGGACAGGGAATTCACCCCTCCACTTT. Translating it yields CASSLLSRTGNSPLHF.

CDR3 protein: CASSTDVWNTEAFF. CDR3 DNA sequence: TGTGCCAGCAGTACAGATGTATGGAACACTGAAGCTTTCTTT. This chain links TRBV6-5 with TRBJ1-1; D gene ambiguous. This CDR3 has 14 amino acids. Trimming pared 5 bases from V and 1 base from J, leaving 11 bases between. CDR1 MNHEY and CDR2 SVGAGI come from the germline V gene.

This clone is a singleton in its sample. For the CDR3, the DNA is TGTGCCAGCAGCCGAAGGACAGGGGCCTACGAGCAGTACTTC. Protein sequence: CASSRRTGAYEQYF. The V gene is TRBV14, the J gene TRBJ2-7; 9 bases align to TRBD1. The J segment lost 2 bases and the V segment lost 4 bases, leaving 3 bases of the junction unmatched. This CDR3 has 14 amino acids. CDR1 is SGHDN and CDR2 is FVKESK in the germline V gene.

The chain employs TRBV18 and TRBJ2-2, with D perhaps TRBD2 (5 bases). Trimming took 0 bases from V and 7 from J, leaving 12 bases between them. Looked up from germline, CDR1 is KGHSH and CDR2 is LQKENI. The CDR3 extends over 15 amino acids. The CDR3 is CASSPPEGSVGELFF. DNA of the CDR3: TGTGCCAGCTCACCACCTGAGGGATCGGTCGGGGAGCTGTTTTTT.

V usage is TRBV28 and J usage is TRBJ1-4; D remains ambiguous. Germline CDR1 reads MDHEN; CDR2 reads SYDVKM. The CDR3 loop spans 15 amino acids. The V end lost 3 bases, the J end lost 5 bases, and 13 bases lay between the germline ends. In DNA, the CDR3 is TGTGCCAGCAGTTTTTCTTCAGGACTGAATGAAAAACTGTTTTTT. Its translation is CASSFSSGLNEKLFF.

This clone has just one count. The chain combines TRBV3-1 (or the pseudogene TRBV3-2) with TRBJ2-1; D is ambiguous. The CDR3 runs to 16 residues. The ends were cut back, 0 bases at V and 0 bases at J, with 9 bases in the middle. Germline-derived CDR1 and CDR2 are LGHDT and YNNKEL (reference sequence). The CDR3 reads CASSQEIRSSYNEQFF. For the CDR3, the DNA is TGTGCCAGCAGCCAAGAAATTCGGAGCTCCTACAATGAGCAGTTCTTC.

The V call is TRBV29-1, the J call TRBJ2-7, with 12 bases fitting TRBD2. Per the germline V gene, CDR1 is SQVTM and CDR2 is ANQGSEA. CDR3 length: 14 residues. The V segment lost 7 bases and the J segment 7 bases; nucleotides outside the gene matches: 11. The CDR3 spells CSAQTSGRYGEQYF. The CDR3 nucleotides read TGCAGCGCCCAGACTAGCGGGAGATATGGGGAGCAGTACTTC.

The chain has TRBV30 and TRBJ1-3; D gene uncertain. CDR1 and CDR2 from the germline V gene are GTSNPN and SVGIG (reference sequence). With 0 bases removed from V and 0 bases from J, the gap between germline ends came to 9 bases. This CDR3 region has 15 residues. The CDR3 nucleotides read TGTGCCTGGAGTGTACCCCAGAACTCTGGAAACACCATATATTTT. Its protein product is CAWSVPQNSGNTIYF.

J is TRBJ1-2 and V is TRBV7-2, with D perhaps TRBD1 (6 bases). Germline lookup yields CDR1 SGHTA and CDR2 FQGNSA. Deletions cut 3 bases from V and 2 bases from J, with 13 bases between. The CDR3 sequence is 15 residues long. CDR3 protein: CASSFGGARNYGYTF. For the CDR3, the DNA is TGTGCCAGCAGCTTCGGGGGGGCGAGGAACTATGGCTACACCTTC.

The V gene is TRBV11-2, the J gene TRBJ1-1, with 9 bases that match TRBD1. Germline values: CDR1 SGHAT, CDR2 FQNNGV. CDR3 length equals 17 residues. V lost 0 bases, J lost 0 bases, and 5 bases stayed unmatched. Here the CDR3 reads CASSLEGGTGMNTEAFF. The CDR3 DNA follows: TGTGCCAGCAGCTTAGAGGGGGGGACAGGGATGAACACTGAAGCTTTCTTT.

This sequence joins TRBV5-5 and TRBJ1-6, with D possibly being TRBD1 (6 bases). Germline V CDR1 and CDR2: SGHKS, YYEKEE (reference sequence). With 4 bases removed from V and 1 base from J, the gap between germline ends came to 15 bases. There are 17 residues in the CDR3. In DNA, the CDR3 is TGTGCCAGCAGCGATGAACAGGGACATTCCTATAATTCACCCCTCCACTTT. Its translation is CASSDEQGHSYNSPLHF.

This clone was observed a handful of times. The V call is TRBV29-1, the J call TRBJ2-3; 8 bases line up with TRBD1. In germline, CDR1 is SQVTM, CDR2 ANQGSEA. The CDR3 runs 13 residues. Trimming cost V 4 bases and J 5 bases; bases outside gene matches: 5. CDR3 region: CSVGQGLGDTQYF. The CDR3 DNA is TGCAGCGTTGGACAGGGGCTGGGAGATACGCAGTATTTT.

V gene TRBV28 combines with J gene TRBJ2-1, with TRBD1 matching 8 bases. Germline loops: CDR1 MDHEN, CDR2 SYDVKM. The CDR3 is 13 amino acids. The trim removed 8 bases at V and 7 bases at J, leaving 7 bases unmatched. The CDR3 spells CASSRTGRNEQFF. In DNA, the CDR3 is TGTGCCAGCTCTCGGACAGGGCGGAATGAGCAGTTCTTC.

The chain combines TRBV6-6 with TRBJ2-1; 11 bases fit TRBD2. This CDR3 contains 14 residues. Germline CDR1 and CDR2: MNHNY and SVGAGI (reference sequence). V shed 7 bases and J 4 bases; nucleotides not matched to a gene: 3. DNA of the CDR3: TGTGCCAGCAAACCTAGCGGGAGGTACAATGAGCAGTTCTTC. This encodes CASKPSGRYNEQFF.

The chain links TRBV24-1 to TRBJ2-1; D remains unclear. The CDR3 totals 15 residues. Trimming cost V 0 bases and J 0 bases, with 5 bases left between them. Germline loops: CDR1 KGHDR, CDR2 SFDVKD. The CDR3 protein is CATSDLTSSYNEQFF. The DNA of the CDR3 is TGTGCCACCAGTGATTTGACGAGCTCCTACAATGAGCAGTTCTTC.

This clone was seen only once. This chain joins TRBV28 and TRBJ1-5; perhaps TRBD1 as D (5 bases). The CDR3 loop spans 14 amino acids. Germline V gene data show CDR1 as MDHEN and CDR2 as SYDVKM. The V end lost 1 base, the J end lost 7 bases, and 11 bases lay between the germline ends. CDR3 loop: CASSLSGMRQPQHF. The CDR3 DNA is TGTGCCAGCAGTTTATCAGGGATGCGGCAGCCCCAGCATTTT.

This clone was detected only a few times. The CDR3: CASSLGGIYNSPLHF. The CDR3 DNA sequence: TGTGCCAGCAGTTTAGGAGGGATCTATAATTCACCCCTCCACTTT. The chain uses TRBV28 and TRBJ1-6; no reliable D call. This CDR3 is 15 amino acids long. Germline V gene data show CDR1 as MDHEN and CDR2 as SYDVKM. Trimming pared 2 bases from V and 3 bases from J, leaving 8 bases between.

At least ten counts were recorded for this clone. The rearrangement joins TRBV7-2 to TRBJ1-5, with a weak D call TRBD1 (5 bases). The CDR3 runs 14 residues. Germline V lookup: CDR1 SGHTA, CDR2 FQGNSA. V was shortened by 5 bases and J by 4 bases, with 12 bases between the two germline ends. The CDR3 sequence: CASSTSGGNQPQHF. The CDR3, as DNA: TGTGCCAGCAGCACCAGTGGGGGGAATCAGCCCCAGCATTTT.

V gene TRBV7-9 combines with J gene TRBJ1-2, with D maybe TRBD1 (6 bases). This CDR3 contains 13 residues. Trimming removed 4 bases from V and 7 bases from J, with 13 bases in between. Per the germline V gene, CDR1 is SEHNR and CDR2 is FQNEAQ (reference sequence). CDR3 sequence: CASSYLQGPGYTF. The CDR3 DNA reads as TGTGCCAGCAGCTATCTACAGGGTCCTGGCTACACCTTC.

This sequence joins TRBV7-2 and TRBJ2-7; 8 positions match TRBD2. Germline trimming cut 5 bases from V and 6 bases from J; bases unmatched to any gene: 6. Germline-derived CDR1 and CDR2 are SGHTA and FQGNSA. This CDR3 has 13 residues. The CDR3 region has the DNA TGTGCCAGCAGCCTAGGTGCGGGGGGCGAGCAGTACTTC. It codes for CASSLGAGGEQYF.

This sequence joins TRBV30 and TRBJ1-6, with D maybe TRBD1 (5 bases). The CDR3 consists of 15 residues. V shed 4 bases and J shed 7 bases, with 17 bases lying between them. Germline lookup yields CDR1 GTSNPN and CDR2 SVGIG (reference sequence). CDR3 coding DNA: TGTGCCTGGACCGGACTACTCGGGGGGAATTCACCCCTCCACTTT. It encodes CAWTGLLGGNSPLHF.

The rearrangement joins TRBV6-6 to TRBJ2-4, with D maybe TRBD1 (5 bases). Germline lookup yields CDR1 MNHNY and CDR2 SVGAGI (reference sequence). The CDR3 runs to 12 residues. V lost 8 bases, J lost 11 bases, and 16 bases lay in between. CDR3 in amino acids: CASLSGIGFQYF. Here the CDR3 DNA reads TGTGCCAGCCTGTCAGGGATTGGTTTTCAGTACTTC.

J is TRBJ2-3 and V is TRBV11-2; the D gene is possibly TRBD2 (6 bases). The CDR3 contains 17 residues. V lost 5 bases, J lost 0 bases, and 18 bases lay in between. Germline V gene sequence: CDR1 SGHAT, CDR2 FQNNGV. The CDR3: CASSPRPVRGSTDTQYF. CDR3 nucleotides: TGTGCCAGCAGCCCCAGACCCGTCCGGGGGAGCACAGATACGCAGTATTTT.